Sequencing of this TCR beta chain was carried out in a study of shared clonotypes between healthy human individuals. A word on this clone: Its antigen is as yet unknown.

This CDR3 is built from 15 residues. Germline V gene sequence: CDR1 SGHAT, CDR2 FQNNGV. V trimming: 6 bases; J trimming: 3 bases; junction bases outside the gene matches: 7. General study results and limits: Donor clonotype sharing was expected to depend on sequencing depth. Naive CD4 clonotypes were shared across a few donors at 4.5% to 6.5%.

The DNA input per sorted-subset replicate PCR was 200 ng, corresponding to some 33,000 T cell genomes. Sequenced by immunoSEQ multiplex PCR; TCRdb stores in-frame clones only, minus some. The sample includes about 680,000 clones, 60% to 75% of them seen just once. Caucasian adults living in Nashville, Tennessee, provided all samples. The rearrangement links TRBV11-2 to TRBJ2-7; 11 bases map to TRBD2. The TCR originated in a woman aged 25 to 45 in good health. Sequencing used memory CD4+ T cells sorted from blood. As for subset: CD45RA-negative fraction. The chain's CDR3 is CASSSIGTSGYEQYF. DNA for the CDR3: TGTGCCAGCAGTTCAATAGGGACTAGCGGCTACGAGCAGTACTTC.